A single T cell receptor (beta chain) is shown here with its context. The antigen is undetermined. The data stem from a study of molecular identifiers for immune sequencing clone quantification. Study-level results: Clones that had above 20 RNA copies took up over 97% of effector molecules but under 1% in naive cells. Identical TCR molecules that share a barcode could lead to an underestimation of highly expanded clone sizes.

This CDR3 is 18 amino acids long. The germline V gene has CDR1 MNHEY and CDR2 SVGEGT. The V end lost 4 bases, the J end lost 3 bases, and 23 bases lay between the germline ends. In TCRdb, the PCR reads were re-called with MiXCR into one record per CDR3 protein. The profile covers 350,000 or so distinct CDR3 sequences, with over 20% appearing a single time and more than 0.8% taken by the ten largest. The chain recombines TRBV6-2 or TRBV6-3 with TRBJ2-3; a weak D match, TRBD1 (6 bases). The sequence derives from a human donor in good health. Some libraries in this study had Jurkat cell RNA spiked in. The sequenced sample consisted of naive CD8+ T cells from blood, with Jurkat cell RNA spiked in. Subset of the sample: FACS-sorted CD8+CD4-CCR7+CD45RA+ naive T cells. CDR3 loop: CASSSNRVPLGLTDTQYF. The CDR3 nucleotides are TGTGCCAGCAGTTCTAACAGGGTTCCTCTGGGGTTGACAGATACGCAGTATTTT.